This TCR beta chain was sequenced in a study of T-cell reconstitution after alpha-beta-depleted transplantation in children (TCRdb year 2016). Regarding the complete study: Using TCR repertoire profiling, the study followed T-cell immune reconstitution in a quantitative way in children after TCRalphabeta/CD19-depleted allogeneic hematopoietic cell transplantation.

Receptor amplification or capture employed PCR. TCRdb shows the sequencer as Illumina HiSeq 2500. TCR libraries were prepared with molecular barcoding, using unique molecular identifiers to normalize TCRbeta repertoire quantification. TCRdb reprocessed the public reads (quality trimming at Q25 with fastp, clone calling with MiXCR) and kept in-frame beta chains. Entries are consolidated by CDR3 protein sequence, retaining the most common genes and DNA. The sample includes around 400,000 distinct CDR3 sequences, with approximately 11% observed a single time. 4.5% to 6.5% of the sample goes to the ten largest clones. To note about this clonotype: Its target antigen remains unknown. Qualities for individual bases were not recorded, and no much larger clone is one base off.

CDR1 and CDR2 are drawn from the germline V gene: WSHSY, SAAADI. The CDR3 runs 11 amino acids, cysteine and phenylalanine included. This entry keeps only the CDR3 DNA: 33 bases, framed from base 1. Between the V and J ends, shortened by 8 bases and 9 bases respectively, the junction contains 11 bases. This sequence uses TRBV10-2 and TRBJ2-1; the D gene cannot be named for sure. The sequencing here drew on PBMCs from the stem cell graft donor, taken from the stem cell graft. The sequence was obtained from a human donor who donated a stem cell graft to a child with acute myeloid leukemia. The DNA reads TGCGCCAGCTTACAGTATGTTGAGCAGTTCTTC. Translated, it gives CASLQYVEQFF.